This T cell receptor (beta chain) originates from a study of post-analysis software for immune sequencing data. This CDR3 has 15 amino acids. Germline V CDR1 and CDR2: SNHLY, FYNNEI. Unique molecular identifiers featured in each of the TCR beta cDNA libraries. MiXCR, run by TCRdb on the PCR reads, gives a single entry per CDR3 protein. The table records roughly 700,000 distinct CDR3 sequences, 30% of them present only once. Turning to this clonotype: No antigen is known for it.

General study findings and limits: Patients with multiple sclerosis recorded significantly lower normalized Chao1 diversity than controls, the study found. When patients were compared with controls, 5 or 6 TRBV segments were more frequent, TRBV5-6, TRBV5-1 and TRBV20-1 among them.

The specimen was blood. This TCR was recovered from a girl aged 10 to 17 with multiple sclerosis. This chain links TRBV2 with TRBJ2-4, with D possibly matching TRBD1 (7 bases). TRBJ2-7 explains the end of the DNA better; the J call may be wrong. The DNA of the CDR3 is TGTGCCAGCAGCTCGCGGGACAGAGCGATATACGAGCAGTACTTC. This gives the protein CASSSRDRAIYEQYF.